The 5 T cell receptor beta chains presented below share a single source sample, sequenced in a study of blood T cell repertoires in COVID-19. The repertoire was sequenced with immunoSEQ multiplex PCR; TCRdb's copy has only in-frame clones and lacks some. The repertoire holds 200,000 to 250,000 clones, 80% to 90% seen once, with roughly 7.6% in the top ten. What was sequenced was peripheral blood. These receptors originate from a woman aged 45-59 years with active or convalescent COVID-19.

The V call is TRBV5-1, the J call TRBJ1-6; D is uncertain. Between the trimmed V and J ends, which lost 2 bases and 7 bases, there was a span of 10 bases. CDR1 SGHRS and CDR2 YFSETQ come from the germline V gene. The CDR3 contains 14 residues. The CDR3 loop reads CASSFTVINSPLHF. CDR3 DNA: TGCGCCAGCAGCTTTACGGTGATCAATTCACCCCTCCACTTT.

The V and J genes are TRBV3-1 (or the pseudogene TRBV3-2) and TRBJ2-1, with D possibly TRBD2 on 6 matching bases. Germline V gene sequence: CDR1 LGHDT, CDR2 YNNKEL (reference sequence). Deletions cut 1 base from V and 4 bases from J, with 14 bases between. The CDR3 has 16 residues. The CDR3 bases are TGTGCCAGCAGCCAAGGTAACCAGCGGGCATACAATGAGCAGTTCTTC. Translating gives CASSQGNQRAYNEQFF.

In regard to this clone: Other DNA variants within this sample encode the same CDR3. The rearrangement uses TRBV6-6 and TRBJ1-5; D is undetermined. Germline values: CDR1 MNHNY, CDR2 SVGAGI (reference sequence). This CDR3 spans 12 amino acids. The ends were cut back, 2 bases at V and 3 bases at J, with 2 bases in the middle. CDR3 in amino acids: CASSYLNQPQHF. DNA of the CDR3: TGTGCCAGCAGTTACCTCAATCAGCCCCAGCATTTT.

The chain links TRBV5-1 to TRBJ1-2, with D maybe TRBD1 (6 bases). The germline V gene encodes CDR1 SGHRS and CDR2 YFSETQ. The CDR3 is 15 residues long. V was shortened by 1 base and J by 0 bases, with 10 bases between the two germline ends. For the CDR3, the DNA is TGCGCCAGCAGCTTGATAGGACAGTCTAACTATGGCTACACCTTC. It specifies CASSLIGQSNYGYTF.

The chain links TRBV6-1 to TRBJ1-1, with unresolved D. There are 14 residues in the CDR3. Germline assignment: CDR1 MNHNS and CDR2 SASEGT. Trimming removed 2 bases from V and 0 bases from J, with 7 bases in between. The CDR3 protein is CASSEQVMNTEAFF. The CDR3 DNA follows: TGTGCCAGCAGTGAACAGGTTATGAACACTGAAGCTTTCTTT.